The 24 T cell receptor beta chains below were found in one sample sequenced in a study of CD8 T cells in ankylosing spondylitis. TCRdb re-called the 5' RACE reads with MiXCR, one entry per CDR3 protein. The profile covers 150,000 to 250,000 distinct CDR3 sequences, with 9.5% to 15% appearing a single time and approximately 16% taken by the ten largest. Sequencing was done on a sample of blood, either unsorted or a sorted T cell fraction (not recorded which). Source of these receptors: a male donor with ankylosing spondylitis or in good health (not recorded which).

The chain has TRBV7-9 and TRBJ1-1; TRBD1 aligns across 7 bases. CDR1 is SEHNR, CDR2 FQNEAQ, per germline (reference sequence). The CDR3 length is 15 residues. Germline trimming cut 3 bases from V and 1 base from J; bases unmatched to any gene: 5. CDR3 nucleotides: TGTGCCAGCAGCTTCACGACAGGGAGGAACACTGAAGCTTTCTTT. It yields the protein CASSFTTGRNTEAFF.

The genes are TRBV12-3 or TRBV12-4 and TRBJ2-1; D is possibly TRBD1 or TRBD2 (5 bases each). V shed 5 bases and J shed 4 bases, with 21 bases lying between them. CDR3 length equals 17 residues. The CDR3 spells CASSPWKGRAPYNEQFF. The CDR3, as DNA: TGTGCCAGCAGTCCATGGAAGGGGCGGGCGCCGTACAATGAGCAGTTCTTC.

This clonotype occurred many times. The chain carries TRBV6-4 and TRBJ2-3; 10 bases align to TRBD2. The germline V gene has CDR1 MRHNA and CDR2 SNTAGT. The CDR3 is 13 residues long. Trimming took 8 bases from V and 5 from J; bases not matched to a gene: 4. The CDR3 reads CASSGTSEDTQYF. CDR3 in DNA: TGTGCCAGCTCCGGGACTAGCGAAGATACGCAGTATTTT.

This clonotype was picked up a small number of times. The V call is TRBV6-1, the J call TRBJ2-5; TRBD2 agrees at 13 bases. With V trimmed by 3 bases and J by 4 bases, 2 bases remained unmatched. Germline lookup yields CDR1 MNHNS and CDR2 SASEGT. The CDR3 contains 15 residues. CDR3 nucleotides: TGTGCCAGCAGTGAGACTAGCGGGGGGTCAGAGACCCAGTACTTC. Protein sequence: CASSETSGGSETQYF.

The chain has TRBV29-1 and TRBJ2-7; TRBD1 matches at 12 bases. Trimming removed 7 bases from V and 4 bases from J; junction bases left unmatched: 14. This CDR3 comprises 16 residues. The germline gives CDR1 SQVTM, CDR2 ANQGSEA. The CDR3 here is CSAAGVGQGASYEQYF. CDR3 coding DNA: TGCAGCGCCGCGGGGGTGGGACAGGGGGCTTCATACGAGCAGTACTTC.

This clonotype has more than one count but fewer than ten. The chain links TRBV5-1 to TRBJ2-5, with D unresolved. Germline CDR1 SGHRS, CDR2 YFSETQ. V lost 1 base to trimming and J lost 4 bases, with 14 bases between them. This CDR3 spans 15 amino acids. The CDR3 DNA sequence: TGCGCCAGCAGCTTGAAGGCACTCATGGGAGAGACCCAGTACTTC. Its translation is CASSLKALMGETQYF.

This clonotype was recorded a few times. The chain is built from TRBV29-1 and TRBJ1-2; D might be TRBD1 (6 bases). V was cut by 2 bases and J by 0 bases, with 10 bases left in between. Germline CDR1 is SQVTM and CDR2 is ANQGSEA. The CDR3 sequence is 14 residues long. This CDR3 reads CSVERDTSNYGYTF. In nucleotides, the CDR3 is TGCAGCGTTGAACGGGACACCTCTAACTATGGCTACACCTTC. Variable domain in full (rest from reference TRBV29-1 and TRBJ1-2): SAVISQKPSRDICQRGTSLTIQCQVDSQVTMMFWYRQQPGQSLTLIATANQGSEATYESGFVIDKFPISRPNLTFSTLTVSNMSPEDSSIYLCSVERDTSNYGYTFGSGTRLTVV.

This clonotype was observed once. The chain has TRBV7-9 and TRBJ2-7; TRBD2 matches 11 bases. V shed 5 bases, J shed 2 bases, and the junction held 8 bases outside the gene matches. This CDR3 contains 16 residues. CDR1 and CDR2 from the germline V gene are SEHNR and FQNEAQ (reference sequence). The CDR3 bases are TGTGCCAGCAGCCTTAGCGGGGGGGCCGGCGCCTACGAGCAGTACTTC. Amino acids: CASSLSGGAGAYEQYF.

The chain couples TRBV11-2 to TRBJ1-2, with TRBD1 matching over 7 bases. CDR1 is SGHAT and CDR2 is FQNNGV in the germline V gene. The CDR3 spans 13 residues. The junction had 4 bases not matched to a gene; V was cut back by 4 bases and J by 5 bases. CDR3 DNA sequence: TGTGCCAGCAGCTCCCCGACAGGGTATGGCTACACCTTC. Its protein product is CASSSPTGYGYTF.

This clonotype was seen a few times. The gene calls are TRBV2 and TRBJ1-5; D perhaps matches TRBD1 (5 bases). This CDR3 is built from 15 residues. V lost 4 bases and J lost 2, with 12 bases in between. Germline CDR1 and CDR2: SNHLY and FYNNEI. This CDR3 is CASSGGWGGNQPQHF. CDR3 DNA: TGTGCCAGCAGTGGGGGATGGGGGGGCAATCAGCCCCAGCATTTT.

The CDR3 DNA is TGCGCCAGCAGCCAAGATAAGGGAGGGGGCACAGATACGCAGTATTTT. Protein sequence: CASSQDKGGGTDTQYF. The chain carries TRBV4-1 and TRBJ2-3; 7 nucleotides agree with TRBD2. Germline V gene sequence: CDR1 MGHRA, CDR2 YSYEKL. This CDR3 comprises 16 residues. The V and J ends lost 0 bases and 1 base, in that order; junction bases with no gene match: 4.

This chain uses TRBV5-1 with TRBJ1-2, with a weak D call TRBD1 (5 bases). The germline gives CDR1 SGHRS, CDR2 YFSETQ. Trimming stripped 4 bases from V and 7 bases from J, with 17 bases between. The CDR3 consists of 14 residues. The DNA for the CDR3 is TGCGCCAGCAGCGTTGGGGACTCCGGGACTGGCTACACCTTC. Protein: CASSVGDSGTGYTF.

This clonotype was observed a few times. This chain connects TRBV12-3 or TRBV12-4 to TRBJ2-1; weak D call: TRBD2 (7 bases). Trimming removed 3 bases at V and 14 bases at J, with 23 bases between. CDR3 size: 15 residues. As DNA, the CDR3 is TGTGCCAGCAGTTTTCTAACAGCGGGGCCCCAGGGGAAGTTCTTC. Its translation is CASSFLTAGPQGKFF.

Of note for this clonotype: The germline gene is not matched at one end of the junction; a read error may be the cause. The chain combines TRBV12-3 or TRBV12-4 with TRBJ2-6; D perhaps matches TRBD1 (5 bases). This CDR3 region has 15 residues. The CDR3 is CASSSSTSGAIVLTF. DNA for the CDR3: TGTGCCAGCAGTTCCAGCACCTCTGGGGCCATCGTCCTGACTTTC.

This clonotype has a handful of counts. The chain has TRBV10-1 and TRBJ2-1, with D possibly being TRBD1 (6 bases). The CDR3 spans 15 residues. Germline V gene lookup returns CDR1 WNHNN and CDR2 SYGVQD (reference sequence). V lost 2 bases to trimming and J lost 0 bases, with 8 bases between them. The CDR3 DNA reads as TGCGCCAGCAGTGAGACCAGGGGCTCCTACAATGAGCAGTTCTTC. It specifies CASSETRGSYNEQFF.

Only a few counts were recorded for this clonotype. The chain links TRBV10-1 to TRBJ2-7, with D perhaps matching TRBD1 (6 bases). Germline V gene data show CDR1 as WNHNN and CDR2 as SYGVQD (reference sequence). V dropped 0 bases and J dropped 5 bases, with 17 bases sitting between them. The CDR3 consists of 16 residues. DNA for the CDR3: TGCGCCAGCAGTGAGTCTGGAATGACAGGTAAACACGAGCAGTACTTC. Residues: CASSESGMTGKHEQYF.

The chain joins TRBV11-2 to TRBJ2-7, with 7 bases that match TRBD1. This CDR3 region has 14 residues. V trimming: 3 bases; J trimming: 3 bases; junction bases outside the gene matches: 5. Germline CDR1 is SGHAT and CDR2 is FQNNGV. The CDR3 loop is CASSFGQEFYEQYF. The CDR3 bases are TGTGCCAGCAGCTTCGGACAGGAATTCTACGAGCAGTACTTC.

This chain connects TRBV5-1 to TRBJ1-1; D is possibly TRBD1 (5 bases). Per the germline V gene, CDR1 is SGHRS and CDR2 is YFSETQ. With 4 bases removed from V and 4 bases from J, the gap between germline ends came to 14 bases. The CDR3 contains 14 residues. The CDR3 sequence is CASSPWGGSTEAFF. CDR3 DNA sequence: TGCGCCAGCAGCCCCTGGGGGGGGAGCACTGAAGCTTTCTTT.

V gene TRBV10-2 combines with J gene TRBJ2-7; no clear D gene. Germline loops: CDR1 WSHSY, CDR2 SAAADI. This CDR3 has 14 residues. V was cut by 6 bases and J by 6 bases, with 18 bases left in between. The CDR3 spells CASSSTHPYGEQYF. The CDR3 bases are TGCGCCAGCAGCTCGACCCACCCCTACGGCGAGCAGTACTTC.

The sample holds a few counts of this clonotype. The chain is built from TRBV5-4 and TRBJ2-7; 10 bases agree with TRBD1. This CDR3 contains 15 residues. Losses at the gene ends were 5 bases for V and 0 bases for J; bases not matched to a gene: 5. CDR1 is SGHNT and CDR2 is YYREEE in the germline V gene (reference sequence). The DNA of the CDR3 is TGTGCCAGCAGTCCGGGACAGGGGATCTCCTACGAGCAGTACTTC. Translation: CASSPGQGISYEQYF.

This clonotype was recorded many times. This chain joins TRBV12-3 or TRBV12-4 and TRBJ1-1; no clear D gene. The CDR3 loop spans 15 amino acids. Trimming removed 3 bases at V and 1 base at J, with 12 bases between. CDR3 coding DNA: TGTGCCAGCAGTTTTCTGCTGGGCCCGAACACTGAAGCTTTCTTT. Translation: CASSFLLGPNTEAFF.

This chain connects TRBV6-1 to TRBJ2-7; D is undetermined. Germline CDR1 is MNHNS and CDR2 is SASEGT. This CDR3 region has 14 residues. V lost 2 bases to trimming and J lost 7 bases, with 15 bases between them. In DNA, the CDR3 is TGTGCCAGCAGTGAACTGGCAGTCTCGGGTGAGCAGTACTTC. It is translated as CASSELAVSGEQYF.

The chain recombines TRBV29-1 with TRBJ2-1; unclear D gene. Germline V gene data show CDR1 as SQVTM and CDR2 as ANQGSEA. The CDR3 extends over 13 amino acids. The ends were cut back, 1 base at V and 7 bases at J, with 11 bases in the middle. This CDR3 reads CSVEASWRNEQFF. The CDR3 bases are TGCAGCGTTGAAGCTTCTTGGAGAAATGAGCAGTTCTTC.

This clonotype was counted only a few times. The V gene is TRBV11-2, the J gene TRBJ2-3; perhaps TRBD2 as D (6 bases). The V gene lost 7 bases and the J gene lost 2 bases, with 16 bases spanning the gap. The length of the CDR3 is 15 residues. CDR1 is SGHAT, CDR2 FQNNGV, per germline. The CDR3 DNA is TGTGCCAGCACGAATCCGGGGGTGAACACAGATACGCAGTATTTT. Protein sequence: CASTNPGVNTDTQYF.